Given below is one TCR beta chain in context. The antigen remains undetermined. The study used a library that attached unique molecular identifiers to individual cDNA molecules. TCRdb independently ran MiXCR on the RACE reads; one entry per CDR3 protein. This table holds fewer than 140,000 distinct CDR3 sequences, around 12% found once. These data belong to a study of human T cells and chemical hapten exposure. Study summary: Patch tests of 0.01% DPC on the upper back were read at 6 days. Study-wide points: DPC sensitization produced no change in TCRs with frequency above 1 in 1000. All donors were alopecia patients, so their immunity may differ from that of healthy people.

Time point in this sample: pre-sensitization, week 0. The sample's treatment: therapeutic diphenylcyclopropenone sensitization with weekly scalp DPC. The CDR3 spans 15 residues. The trim removed 11 bases at V and 2 bases at J, leaving 12 bases unmatched. Germline CDR1 is MDHEN and CDR2 is SYDVKM. V and J are TRBV28 and TRBJ1-5; 7 bases are shared with TRBD1. The starting material was whole blood, obtained in connection with sensitization to the hapten diphenylcyclopropenone (DPC). This receptor was identified in a woman aged 50 to 65 with alopecia areata. Some clones in this sample may be carry-over from other donors' samples. This CDR3 reads CASAFSGGGNQPQHF. CDR3 DNA sequence: TGTGCCTCCGCCTTCTCAGGGGGAGGCAATCAGCCCCAGCATTTT. The full variable domain, with the rest looked up from reference TRBV28 and TRBJ1-5, is DVKVTQSSRYLVKRTGEKVFLECVQDMDHENMFWYRQDPGLGLRLIYFSYDVKMKEKGDIPEGYSVSREKKERFSLILESASTNQTSMYLCASAFSGGGNQPQHFGDGTRLSIL.